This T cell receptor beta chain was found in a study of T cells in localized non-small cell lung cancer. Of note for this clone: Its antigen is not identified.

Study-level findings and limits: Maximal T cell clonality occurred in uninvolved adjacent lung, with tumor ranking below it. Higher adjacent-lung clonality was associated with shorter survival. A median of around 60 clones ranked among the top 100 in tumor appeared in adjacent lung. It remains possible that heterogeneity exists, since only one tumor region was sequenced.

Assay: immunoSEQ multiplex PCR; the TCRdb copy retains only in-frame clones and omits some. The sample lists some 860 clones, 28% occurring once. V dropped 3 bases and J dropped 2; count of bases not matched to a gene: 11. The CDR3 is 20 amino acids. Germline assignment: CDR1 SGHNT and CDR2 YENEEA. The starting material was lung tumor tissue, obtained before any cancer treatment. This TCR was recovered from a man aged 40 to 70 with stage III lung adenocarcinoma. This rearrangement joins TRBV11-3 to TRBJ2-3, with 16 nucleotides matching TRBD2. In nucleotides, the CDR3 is TGTGCCAGCAGCTTGGCTTGGGGACTAGCGGGGGGGACTTACACAGATACGCAGTATTTT. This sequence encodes CASSLAWGLAGGTYTDTQYF.